Only one count was recorded for the clone carrying this TCR beta chain. Its antigen is unidentified. An end of the junction does not agree with germline; a read error may underlie this. TCRdb re-called the reads with MiXCR, one entry per CDR3 protein. This repertoire shows some 920,000 distinct CDR3 sequences, around 30% found once; its top ten account for around an eighth. Germline values: CDR1 DFQATT, CDR2 SNEGSKA (reference sequence). This CDR3 is 17 amino acids long. The sample originates from a study of T cell repertoires in cytomegalovirus infection. Findings and caveats of the study: The ex vivo response was dominated by HLA-C-restricted CMV-specific TCR beta clonotypes.

This chain connects TRBV20-1 to TRBJ1-1; D gene unclear. This specimen was cultured CD8+ T cells from PBMCs, taken from culture after CMV antigen stimulation. The TCR comes from a human donor in good health (CMV status not recorded). Some clones in this sample may be carry-over from other donors' samples. CDR3 loop: CSARPEVEVWVKTEAFF. The CDR3 coding sequence is TGCAGTGCTAGGCCCGAAGTGGAGGTTTGGGTGAAGACTGAAGCTTTCTTT.